This T cell receptor (beta chain) was profiled in a study of cytotoxic CD8 clonotypes in ibrutinib-treated CLL. Germline V gene data show CDR1 as LNHNV and CDR2 as YYDKDF (reference sequence). The ends were cut back, 5 bases at V and 0 bases at J, with 12 bases in the middle. The CDR3 runs 15 residues. TCRdb's table, derived via immunoSEQ multiplex PCR, lists solely in-frame clones and lacks some. The sample contains some 130,000 clones, 80% to 85% of which appear only once. Comment on this clone: Its antigen remains unknown.

Findings and limits, study-wide: Public clonotypes were seen rarely and were contracted or stable on treatment. Researchers report that baseline clonality outpaced age-matched healthy donors and tracked circulating CD8+ T-cell counts.

Cryopreserved PBMCs provided around 2.2 micrograms of genomic DNA for the TCR beta libraries. The chain has TRBV15 and TRBJ2-3; TRBD1 is a possible D gene (6 bases). Sequenced here: PBMCs, sampled after 24 months of ibrutinib treatment. This sequence was found in a human donor with chronic lymphocytic leukemia. In DNA, the CDR3 is TGTGCCACCAGCCACGGGACAACTAGCACAGATACGCAGTATTTT. Its translation: CATSHGTTSTDTQYF.